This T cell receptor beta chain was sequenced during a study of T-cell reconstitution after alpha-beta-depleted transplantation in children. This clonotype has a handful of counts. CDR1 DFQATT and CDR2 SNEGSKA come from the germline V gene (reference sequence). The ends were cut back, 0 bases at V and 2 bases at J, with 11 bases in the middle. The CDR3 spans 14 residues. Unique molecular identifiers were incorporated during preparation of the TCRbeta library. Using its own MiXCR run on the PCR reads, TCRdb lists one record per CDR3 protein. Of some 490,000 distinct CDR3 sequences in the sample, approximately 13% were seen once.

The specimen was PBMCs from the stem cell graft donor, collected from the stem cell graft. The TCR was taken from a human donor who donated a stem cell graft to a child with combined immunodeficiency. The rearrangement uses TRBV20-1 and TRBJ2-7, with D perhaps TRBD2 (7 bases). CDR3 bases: TGCAGTGCTAGAGAGGAGGGGGGGACCTACGAGCAGTACTTC. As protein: CSAREEGGTYEQYF.